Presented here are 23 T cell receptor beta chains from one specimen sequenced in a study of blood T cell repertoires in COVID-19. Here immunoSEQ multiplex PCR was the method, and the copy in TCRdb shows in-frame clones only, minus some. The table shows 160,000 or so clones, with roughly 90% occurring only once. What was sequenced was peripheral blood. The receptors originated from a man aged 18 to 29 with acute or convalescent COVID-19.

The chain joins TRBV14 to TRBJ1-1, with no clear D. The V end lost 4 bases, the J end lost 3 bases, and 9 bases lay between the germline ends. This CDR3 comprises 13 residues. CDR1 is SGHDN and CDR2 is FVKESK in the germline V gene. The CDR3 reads CASSPQVDTEAFF. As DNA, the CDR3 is TGTGCCAGCAGCCCTCAAGTAGACACTGAAGCTTTCTTT.

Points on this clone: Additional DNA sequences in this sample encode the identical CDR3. The CDR3 DNA sequence: TGCGCCAGCAGCTTGGAGGGGACAGGGGGTTATGGCTACACCTTC. This translates into CASSLEGTGGYGYTF. The rearrangement joins TRBV5-1 to TRBJ1-2; TRBD1 matches 11 bases. The CDR3 length is 15 residues. V was clipped by 0 bases and J by 5 bases; unmatched bases: 3. Germline lookup yields CDR1 SGHRS and CDR2 YFSETQ. The complete variable domain, with remaining parts taken from reference TRBV5-1 and TRBJ1-2, reads KAGVTQTPRYLIKTRGQQVTLSCSPISGHRSVSWYQQTPGQGLQFLFEYFSETQRNKGNFPGRFSGRQFSNSRSEMNVSTLELGDSALYLCASSLEGTGGYGYTFGSGTRLTVV.

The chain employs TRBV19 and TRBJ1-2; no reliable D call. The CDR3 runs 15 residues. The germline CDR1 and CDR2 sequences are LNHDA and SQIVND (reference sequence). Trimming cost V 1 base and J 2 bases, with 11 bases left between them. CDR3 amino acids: CASSIGVLGNYGYTF. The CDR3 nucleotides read TGTGCCAGTAGTATAGGGGTCCTAGGCAACTATGGCTACACCTTC.

The CDR3 spells CASSLLAGSGDEQFF. The CDR3, as DNA: TGCGCCAGCAGCTTACTAGCGGGATCCGGCGATGAGCAGTTCTTC. The chain is built from TRBV5-1 and TRBJ2-1; 10 bases are shared with TRBD2. Germline CDR1 and CDR2: SGHRS and YFSETQ. With V trimmed by 2 bases and J by 8 bases, 7 bases remained unmatched. The CDR3 contains 15 residues.

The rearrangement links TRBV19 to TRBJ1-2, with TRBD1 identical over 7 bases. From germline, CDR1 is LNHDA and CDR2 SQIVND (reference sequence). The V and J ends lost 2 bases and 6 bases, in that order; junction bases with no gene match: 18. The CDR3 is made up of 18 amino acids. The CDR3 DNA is TGTGCCAGTAGTATATGGTTGAAGCAGGGGGTGAGAAAGGATGGCTACACCTTC. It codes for CASSIWLKQGVRKDGYTF.

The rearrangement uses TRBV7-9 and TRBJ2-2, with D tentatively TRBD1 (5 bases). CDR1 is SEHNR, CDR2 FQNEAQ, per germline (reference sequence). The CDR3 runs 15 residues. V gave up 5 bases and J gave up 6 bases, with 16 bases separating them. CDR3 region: CASSTGRWKSGELFF. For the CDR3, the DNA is TGTGCCAGCAGCACAGGACGTTGGAAATCCGGGGAGCTGTTTTTT.

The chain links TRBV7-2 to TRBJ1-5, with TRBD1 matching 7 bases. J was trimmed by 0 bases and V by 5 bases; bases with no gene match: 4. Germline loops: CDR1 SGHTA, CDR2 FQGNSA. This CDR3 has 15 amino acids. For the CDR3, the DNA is TGTGCCAGCAGCATGGGGACAGTTAGCAATCAGCCCCAGCATTTT. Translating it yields CASSMGTVSNQPQHF.

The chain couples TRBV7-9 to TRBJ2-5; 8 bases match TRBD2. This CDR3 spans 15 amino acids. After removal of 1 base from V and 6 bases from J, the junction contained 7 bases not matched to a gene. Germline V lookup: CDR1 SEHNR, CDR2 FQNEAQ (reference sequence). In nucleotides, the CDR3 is TGTGCCAGCAGCTTAGTAGTAGCGGGGACGCAGACCCAGTACTTC. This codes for CASSLVVAGTQTQYF.

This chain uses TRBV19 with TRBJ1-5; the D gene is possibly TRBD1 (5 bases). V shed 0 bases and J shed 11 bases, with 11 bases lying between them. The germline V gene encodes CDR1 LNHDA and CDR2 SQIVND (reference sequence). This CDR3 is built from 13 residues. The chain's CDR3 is CASSIEAGGTQHF. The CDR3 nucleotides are TGTGCCAGTAGTATAGAGGCCGGGGGTACCCAGCATTTT.

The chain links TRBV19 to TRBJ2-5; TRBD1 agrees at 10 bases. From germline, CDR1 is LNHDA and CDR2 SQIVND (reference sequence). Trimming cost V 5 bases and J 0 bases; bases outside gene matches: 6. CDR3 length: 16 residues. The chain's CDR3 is CASSPGTGAYQETQYF. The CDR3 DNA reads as TGTGCCAGTAGTCCTGGGACAGGGGCGTACCAAGAGACCCAGTACTTC.

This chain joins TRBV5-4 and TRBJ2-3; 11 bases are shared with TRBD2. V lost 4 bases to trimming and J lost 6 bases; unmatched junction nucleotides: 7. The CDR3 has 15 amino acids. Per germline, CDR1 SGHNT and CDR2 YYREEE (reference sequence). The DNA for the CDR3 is TGTGCCAGCAGCCCAACTAGCGGGGGCGGGGATACGCAGTATTTT. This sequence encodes CASSPTSGGGDTQYF.

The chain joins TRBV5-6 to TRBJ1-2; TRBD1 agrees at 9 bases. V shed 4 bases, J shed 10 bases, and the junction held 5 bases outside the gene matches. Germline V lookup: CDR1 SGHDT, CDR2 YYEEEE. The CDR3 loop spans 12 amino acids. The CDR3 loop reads CASSLYRGPYTF. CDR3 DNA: TGTGCCAGCAGCCTATACAGGGGGCCCTACACCTTC.

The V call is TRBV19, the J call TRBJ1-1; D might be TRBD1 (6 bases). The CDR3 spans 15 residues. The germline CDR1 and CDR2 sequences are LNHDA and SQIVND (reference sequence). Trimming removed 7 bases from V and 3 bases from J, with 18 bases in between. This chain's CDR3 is CASTPTDGGHTEAFF. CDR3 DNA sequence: TGTGCCAGTACCCCCACTGACGGGGGGCACACTGAAGCTTTCTTT.

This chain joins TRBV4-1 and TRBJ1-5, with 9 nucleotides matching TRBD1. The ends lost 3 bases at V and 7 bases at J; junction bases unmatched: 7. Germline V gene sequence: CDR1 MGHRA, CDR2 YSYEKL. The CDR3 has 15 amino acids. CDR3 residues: CASSQAGQGSQPQHF. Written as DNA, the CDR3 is TGCGCCAGCAGCCAGGCAGGACAGGGGAGCCAGCCCCAGCATTTT.

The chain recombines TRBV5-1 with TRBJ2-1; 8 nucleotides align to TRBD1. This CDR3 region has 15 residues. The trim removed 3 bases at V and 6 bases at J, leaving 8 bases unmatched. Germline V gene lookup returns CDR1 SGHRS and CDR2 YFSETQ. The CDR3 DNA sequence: TGCGCCAGCAGCTCTATCTCTACAGGGGGCAATGAGCAGTTCTTC. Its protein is CASSSISTGGNEQFF.

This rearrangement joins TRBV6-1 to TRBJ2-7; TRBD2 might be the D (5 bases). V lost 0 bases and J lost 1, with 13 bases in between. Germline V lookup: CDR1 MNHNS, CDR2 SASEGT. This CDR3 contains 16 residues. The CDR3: CASSEALASWSYEQYF. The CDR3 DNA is TGTGCCAGCAGTGAAGCGCTGGCTAGCTGGTCCTACGAGCAGTACTTC.

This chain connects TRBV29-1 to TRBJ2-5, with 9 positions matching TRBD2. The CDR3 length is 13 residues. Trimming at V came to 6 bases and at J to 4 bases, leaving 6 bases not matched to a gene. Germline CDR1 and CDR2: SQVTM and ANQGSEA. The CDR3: CSVAGGSRETQYF. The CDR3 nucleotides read TGCAGCGTAGCGGGAGGATCGCGAGAGACCCAGTACTTC.

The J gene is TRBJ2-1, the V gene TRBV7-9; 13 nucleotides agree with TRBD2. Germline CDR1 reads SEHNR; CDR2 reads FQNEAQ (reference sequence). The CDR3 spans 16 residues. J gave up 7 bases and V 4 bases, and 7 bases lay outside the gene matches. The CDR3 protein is CASSSTSGRALNEQFF. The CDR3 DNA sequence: TGTGCCAGCAGCTCTACTAGCGGGAGGGCCTTAAATGAGCAGTTCTTC.

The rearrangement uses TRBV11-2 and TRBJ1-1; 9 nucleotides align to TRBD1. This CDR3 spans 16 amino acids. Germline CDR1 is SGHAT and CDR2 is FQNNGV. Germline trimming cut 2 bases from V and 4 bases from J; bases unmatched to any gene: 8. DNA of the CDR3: TGTGCCAGCAGCTTAACTATCTCGGGACAGGGCACTGAAGCTTTCTTT. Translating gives CASSLTISGQGTEAFF.

The CDR3 here is CASSYPSGRASYNEQFF. The CDR3 DNA reads TGTGCCAGCAGTTACCCATCCGGCAGGGCGTCGTACAATGAGCAGTTCTTC. The chain links TRBV27 to TRBJ2-1, with a possible D match to TRBD1 (5 bases). CDR1 MNHEY and CDR2 SMNVEV come from the germline V gene (reference sequence). The CDR3 spans 17 residues. The V gene lost 4 bases and the J gene lost 4 bases, with 20 bases spanning the gap.

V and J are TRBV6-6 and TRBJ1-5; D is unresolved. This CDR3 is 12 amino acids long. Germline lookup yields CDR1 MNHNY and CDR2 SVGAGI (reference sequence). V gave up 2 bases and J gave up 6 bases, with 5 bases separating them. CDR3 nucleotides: TGTGCCAGCAGTTACATTAGTCAGCCCCAGCATTTT. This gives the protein CASSYISQPQHF.

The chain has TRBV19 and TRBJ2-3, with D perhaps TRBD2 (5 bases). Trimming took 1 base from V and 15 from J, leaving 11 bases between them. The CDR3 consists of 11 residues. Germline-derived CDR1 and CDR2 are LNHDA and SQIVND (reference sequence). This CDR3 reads CASSIAGSKYF. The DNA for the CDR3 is TGTGCCAGTAGTATAGCGGGATCTAAATATTTT.

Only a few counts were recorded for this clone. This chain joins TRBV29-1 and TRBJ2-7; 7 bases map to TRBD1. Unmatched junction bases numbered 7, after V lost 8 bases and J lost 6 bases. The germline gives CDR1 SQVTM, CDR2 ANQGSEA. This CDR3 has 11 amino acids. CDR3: CSTRTGAEQYF. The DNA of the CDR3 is TGCAGCACTCGGACAGGAGCCGAGCAGTACTTC.